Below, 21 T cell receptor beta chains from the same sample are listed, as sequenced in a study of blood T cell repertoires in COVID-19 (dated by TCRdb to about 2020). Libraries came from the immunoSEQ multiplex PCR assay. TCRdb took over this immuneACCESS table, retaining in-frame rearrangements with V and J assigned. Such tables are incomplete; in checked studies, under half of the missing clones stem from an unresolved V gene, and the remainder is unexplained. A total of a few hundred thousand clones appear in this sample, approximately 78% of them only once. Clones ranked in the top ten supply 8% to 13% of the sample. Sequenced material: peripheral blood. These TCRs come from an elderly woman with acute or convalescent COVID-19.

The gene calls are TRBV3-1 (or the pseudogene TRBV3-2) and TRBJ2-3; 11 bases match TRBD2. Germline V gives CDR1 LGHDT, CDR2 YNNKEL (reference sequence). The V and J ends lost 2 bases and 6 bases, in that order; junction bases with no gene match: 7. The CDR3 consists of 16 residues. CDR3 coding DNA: TGTGCCAGCAGCCAATCCACTAGCGGGGGAACCGATACGCAGTATTTT. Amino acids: CASSQSTSGGTDTQYF.

CDR3 in amino acids: CASSLALQGVGHGYTF. Written as DNA, the CDR3 is TGTGCCAGCAGCTTAGCCCTCCAGGGGGTCGGTCATGGCTACACCTTC. The chain recombines TRBV7-2 with TRBJ1-2; 7 bases are shared with TRBD1. Germline V gene lookup returns CDR1 SGHTA and CDR2 FQGNSA. This CDR3 is 16 amino acids long. With 0 bases clipped from V and 6 bases from J, the junction kept 10 bases outside the gene matches.

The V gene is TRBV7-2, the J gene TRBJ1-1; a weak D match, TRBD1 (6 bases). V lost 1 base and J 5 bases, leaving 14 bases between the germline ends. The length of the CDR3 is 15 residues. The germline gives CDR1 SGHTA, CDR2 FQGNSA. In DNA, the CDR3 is TGTGCCAGCAGCTTAGTCCTAGGGGGTGGTACTGAAGCTTTCTTT. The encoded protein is CASSLVLGGGTEAFF.

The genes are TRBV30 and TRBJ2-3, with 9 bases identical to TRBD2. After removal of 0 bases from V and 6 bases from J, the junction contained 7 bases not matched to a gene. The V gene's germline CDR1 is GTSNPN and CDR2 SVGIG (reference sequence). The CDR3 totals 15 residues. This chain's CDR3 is CAWSVAGGLWDTQYF. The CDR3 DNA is TGTGCCTGGAGTGTAGCGGGGGGACTTTGGGATACGCAGTATTTT.

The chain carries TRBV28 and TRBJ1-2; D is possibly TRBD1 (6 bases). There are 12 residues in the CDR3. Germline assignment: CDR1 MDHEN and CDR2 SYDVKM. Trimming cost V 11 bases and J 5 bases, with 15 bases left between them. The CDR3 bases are TGTGCCGCCCAGGGGTCGAGGTATGGCTACACCTTC. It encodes CAAQGSRYGYTF.

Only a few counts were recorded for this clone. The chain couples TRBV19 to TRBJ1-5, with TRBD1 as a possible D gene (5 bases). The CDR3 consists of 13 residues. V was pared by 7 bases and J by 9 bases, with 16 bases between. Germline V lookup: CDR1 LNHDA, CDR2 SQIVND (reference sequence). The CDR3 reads CASNPTESGPQHF. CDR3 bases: TGTGCCAGTAACCCGACAGAATCGGGGCCCCAGCATTTT.

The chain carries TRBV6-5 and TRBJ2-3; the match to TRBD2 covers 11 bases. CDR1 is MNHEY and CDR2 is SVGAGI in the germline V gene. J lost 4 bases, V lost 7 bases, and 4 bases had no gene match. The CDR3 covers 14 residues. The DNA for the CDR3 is TGTGCCAGCAAGCTAGCGGGGGGCCCAGATACGCAGTATTTT. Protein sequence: CASKLAGGPDTQYF.

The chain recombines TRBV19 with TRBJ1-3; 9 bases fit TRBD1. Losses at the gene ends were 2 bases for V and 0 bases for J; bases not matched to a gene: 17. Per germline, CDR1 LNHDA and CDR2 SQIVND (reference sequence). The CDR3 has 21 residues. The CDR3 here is CASSILEGRDRVFLSGNTIYF. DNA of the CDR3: TGTGCCAGTAGTATACTGGAGGGCCGGGACAGGGTGTTTCTCTCTGGAAACACCATATATTTT.

CDR3 DNA: TGTGCCAGCAGCCGAAACCAGGGGATCAACTATGGCTACACCTTC. This translates into CASSRNQGINYGYTF. The chain employs TRBV14 and TRBJ1-2; TRBD1 might be the D (6 bases). This CDR3 comprises 15 residues. Trimming removed 4 bases from V and 2 bases from J, with 14 bases in between. The germline V gene encodes CDR1 SGHDN and CDR2 FVKESK.

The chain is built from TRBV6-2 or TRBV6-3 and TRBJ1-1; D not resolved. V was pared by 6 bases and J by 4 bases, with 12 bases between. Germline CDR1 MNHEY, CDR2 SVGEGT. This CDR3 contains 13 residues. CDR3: CASSLMVATEAFF. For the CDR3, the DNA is TGTGCCAGCAGCCTTATGGTGGCCACTGAAGCTTTCTTT.

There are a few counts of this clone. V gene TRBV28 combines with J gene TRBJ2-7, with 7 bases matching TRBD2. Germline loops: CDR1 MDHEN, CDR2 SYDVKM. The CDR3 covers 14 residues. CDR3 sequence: CAVGREQDLRQQYF. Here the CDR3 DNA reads TGTGCTGTGGGGCGGGAGCAAGACCTACGACAGCAGTACTTC.

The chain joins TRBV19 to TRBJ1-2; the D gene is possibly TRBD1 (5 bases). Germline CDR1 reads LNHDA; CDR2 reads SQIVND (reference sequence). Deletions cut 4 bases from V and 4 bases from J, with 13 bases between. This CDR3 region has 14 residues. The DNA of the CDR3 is TGTGCCAGTAGTAATCGGACAATCTTCTATGGCTACACCTTC. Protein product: CASSNRTIFYGYTF.

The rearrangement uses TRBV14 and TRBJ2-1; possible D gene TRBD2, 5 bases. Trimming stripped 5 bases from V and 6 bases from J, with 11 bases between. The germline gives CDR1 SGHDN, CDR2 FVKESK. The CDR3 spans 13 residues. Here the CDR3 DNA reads TGTGCCAGCAGCGAGGGCGGGCGCAATGAGCAGTTCTTC. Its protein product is CASSEGGRNEQFF.

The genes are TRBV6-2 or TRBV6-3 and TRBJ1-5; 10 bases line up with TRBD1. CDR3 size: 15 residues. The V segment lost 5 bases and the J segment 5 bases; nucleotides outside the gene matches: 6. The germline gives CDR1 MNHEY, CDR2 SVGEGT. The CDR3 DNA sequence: TGTGCCAGCAGTGACCCCGGGACAGGGGATCAGCCCCAGCATTTT. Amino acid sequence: CASSDPGTGDQPQHF.

The DNA of the CDR3 is TGTGCCAGCAGCTTGCTGTGGACAGCAAACTATGGCTACACCTTC. This translates into CASSLLWTANYGYTF. The chain recombines TRBV5-5 with TRBJ1-2; a possible D gene is TRBD1 (6 bases). The V and J ends lost 1 base and 2 bases respectively, with 12 bases between them. The CDR3 is 15 residues long. Germline V gene lookup returns CDR1 SGHKS and CDR2 YYEKEE (reference sequence).

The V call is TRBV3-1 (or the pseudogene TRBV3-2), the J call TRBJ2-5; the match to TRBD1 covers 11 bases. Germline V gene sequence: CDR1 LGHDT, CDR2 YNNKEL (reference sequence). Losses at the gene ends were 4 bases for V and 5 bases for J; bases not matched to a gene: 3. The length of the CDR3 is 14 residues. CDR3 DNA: TGTGCCAGCAGCCCCGGGACAGGGGGTGAGACCCAGTACTTC. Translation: CASSPGTGGETQYF.

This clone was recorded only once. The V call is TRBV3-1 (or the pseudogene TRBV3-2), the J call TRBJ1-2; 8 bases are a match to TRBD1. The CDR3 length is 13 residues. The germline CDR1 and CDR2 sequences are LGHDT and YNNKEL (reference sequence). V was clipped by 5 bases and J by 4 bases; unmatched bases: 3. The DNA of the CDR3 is TGTGCCAGCAGCGCAGGACAGGGCTATGGCTACACCTTC. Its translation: CASSAGQGYGYTF.

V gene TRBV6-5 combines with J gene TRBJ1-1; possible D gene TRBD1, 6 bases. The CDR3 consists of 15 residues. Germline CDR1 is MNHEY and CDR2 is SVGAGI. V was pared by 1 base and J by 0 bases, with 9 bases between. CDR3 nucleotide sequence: TGTGCCAGCAGTTACTGGGGGCGCGTGAACACTGAAGCTTTCTTT. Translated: CASSYWGRVNTEAFF.

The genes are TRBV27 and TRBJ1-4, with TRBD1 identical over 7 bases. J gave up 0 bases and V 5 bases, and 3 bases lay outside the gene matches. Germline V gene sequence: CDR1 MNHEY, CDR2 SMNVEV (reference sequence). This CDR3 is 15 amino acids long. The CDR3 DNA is TGTGCCAGCAGTCTGAGGGGGCCAACTAATGAAAAACTGTTTTTT. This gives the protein CASSLRGPTNEKLFF.

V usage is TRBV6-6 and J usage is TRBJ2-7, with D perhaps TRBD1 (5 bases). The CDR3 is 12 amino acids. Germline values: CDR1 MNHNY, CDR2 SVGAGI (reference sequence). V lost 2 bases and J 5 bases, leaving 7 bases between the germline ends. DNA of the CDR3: TGTGCCAGCAGTTACCAGGGCGACGAGCAGTACTTC. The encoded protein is CASSYQGDEQYF.

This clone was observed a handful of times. In DNA form, the CDR3 reads TGCGCCAGTTCTCCCTTACTAGCGGGAGAAGAGACCCAGTACTTC. Protein sequence: CASSPLLAGEETQYF. The chain employs TRBV5-1 and TRBJ2-5, with 11 positions matching TRBD2. In germline, CDR1 is SGHRS, CDR2 YFSETQ. J gave up 3 bases and V 8 bases, and 9 bases lay outside the gene matches. The CDR3 runs 15 residues.